Listed here is a single T cell receptor beta chain. Some clones are missing from TCRdb's copy, which holds only in-frame ones; the method was immunoSEQ multiplex PCR. The sample carries some 50,000 clones, about three quarters recorded once. The data derive from a study of blood T cell repertoires in COVID-19. This TCR was recovered from a human donor with active or convalescent COVID-19. The donor label of this sample is uncertain. The sample comprised peripheral blood.

CDR3 coding DNA: TGTGCCACCAGTGAGGGGGGGAAGACCCAGTACTTC. Translating gives CATSEGGKTQYF. The chain is built from TRBV24-1 and TRBJ2-5; TRBD2 matches 7 bases. CDR1 and CDR2 (germline): KGHDR, SFDVKD. The CDR3 length is 12 residues. Trimming removed 4 bases from V and 6 bases from J; junction bases left unmatched: 1.